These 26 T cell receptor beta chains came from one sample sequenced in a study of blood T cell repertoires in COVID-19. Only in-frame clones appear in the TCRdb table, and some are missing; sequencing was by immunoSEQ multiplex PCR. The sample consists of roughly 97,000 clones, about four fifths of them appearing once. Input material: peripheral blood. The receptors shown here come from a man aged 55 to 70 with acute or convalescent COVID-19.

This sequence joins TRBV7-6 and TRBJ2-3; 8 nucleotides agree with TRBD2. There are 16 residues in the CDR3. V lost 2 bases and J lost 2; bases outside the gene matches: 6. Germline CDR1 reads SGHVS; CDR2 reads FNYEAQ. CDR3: CASSLNGGALTDTQYF. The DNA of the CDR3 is TGTGCCAGCAGCTTAAACGGGGGGGCTCTCACAGATACGCAGTATTTT. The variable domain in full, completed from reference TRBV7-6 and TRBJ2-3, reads GAGVSQSPRYKVTKRGQDVALRCDPISGHVSLYWYRQALGQGPEFLTYFNYEAQQDKSGLPNDRFSAERPEGSISTLTIQRTEQRDSAMYRCASSLNGGALTDTQYFGPGTRLTVL.

The CDR3 region has the DNA TGTGCCAGCAGCCCACAGCGGACCTACAATGAGCAGTTCTTC. This gives the protein CASSPQRTYNEQFF. The V gene is TRBV7-2, the J gene TRBJ2-1; a possible D gene is TRBD2 (5 bases). Germline CDR1 SGHTA, CDR2 FQGNSA. This CDR3 is 14 amino acids long. Trimming removed 5 bases at V and 2 bases at J, with 10 bases between.

This chain's CDR3 is CSASSHRPQAYNEQFF. As DNA, the CDR3 is TGCAGTGCTAGTTCCCACCGGCCCCAGGCCTACAATGAGCAGTTCTTC. V is TRBV20-1 and J is TRBJ2-1, with D unresolved. Germline CDR1 and CDR2: DFQATT and SNEGSKA (reference sequence). The CDR3 length is 16 residues. V lost 3 bases, J lost 2 bases, and 17 bases lay in between.

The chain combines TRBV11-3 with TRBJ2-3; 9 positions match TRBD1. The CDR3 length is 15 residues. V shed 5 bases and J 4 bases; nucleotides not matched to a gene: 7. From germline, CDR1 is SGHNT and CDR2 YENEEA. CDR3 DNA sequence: TGTGCCAGCAGCCCGACAGGGGGATTCGCAGATACGCAGTATTTT. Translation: CASSPTGGFADTQYF.

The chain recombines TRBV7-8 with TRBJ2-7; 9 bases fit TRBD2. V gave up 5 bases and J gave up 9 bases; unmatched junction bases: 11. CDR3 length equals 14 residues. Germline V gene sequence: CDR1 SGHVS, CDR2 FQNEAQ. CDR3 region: CASSKNSGRDGQYF. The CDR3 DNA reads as TGTGCCAGCAGCAAAAATAGCGGGAGAGACGGGCAGTACTTC.

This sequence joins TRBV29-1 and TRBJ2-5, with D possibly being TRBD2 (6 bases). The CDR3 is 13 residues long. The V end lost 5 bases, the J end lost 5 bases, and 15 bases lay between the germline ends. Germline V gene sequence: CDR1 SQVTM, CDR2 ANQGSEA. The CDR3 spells CSVPGTSRETQYF. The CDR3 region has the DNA TGCAGCGTTCCCGGGACTTCCCGGGAGACCCAGTACTTC.

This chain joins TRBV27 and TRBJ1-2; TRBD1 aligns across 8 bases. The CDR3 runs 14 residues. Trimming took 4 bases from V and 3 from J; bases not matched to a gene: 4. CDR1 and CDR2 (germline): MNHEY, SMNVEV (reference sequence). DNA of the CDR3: TGTGCCAGCAGTTCCCGGACAGGGTACTATGGCTACACCTTC. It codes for CASSSRTGYYGYTF.

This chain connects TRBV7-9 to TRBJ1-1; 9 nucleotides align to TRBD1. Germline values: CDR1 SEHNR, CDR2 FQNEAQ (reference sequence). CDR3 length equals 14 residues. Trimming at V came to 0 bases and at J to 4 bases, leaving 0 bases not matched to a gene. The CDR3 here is CASSLADRGTEAFF. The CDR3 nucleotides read TGTGCCAGCAGCTTAGCGGACAGGGGCACTGAAGCTTTCTTT.

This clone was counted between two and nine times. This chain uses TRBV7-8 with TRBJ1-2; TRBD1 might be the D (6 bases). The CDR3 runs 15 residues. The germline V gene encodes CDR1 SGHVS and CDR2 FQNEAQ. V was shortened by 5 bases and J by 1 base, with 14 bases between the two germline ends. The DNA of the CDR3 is TGTGCCAGCAGCACCTACAGGACAGTTAACTATGGCTACACCTTC. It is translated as CASSTYRTVNYGYTF. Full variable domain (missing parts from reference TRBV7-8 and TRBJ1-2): GAGVSQSPRYKVAKRGQDVALRCDPISGHVSLFWYQQALGQGPEFLTYFQNEAQLDKSGLPSDRFFAERPEGSVSTLKIQRTQQEDSAVYLCASSTYRTVNYGYTFGSGTRLTVV.

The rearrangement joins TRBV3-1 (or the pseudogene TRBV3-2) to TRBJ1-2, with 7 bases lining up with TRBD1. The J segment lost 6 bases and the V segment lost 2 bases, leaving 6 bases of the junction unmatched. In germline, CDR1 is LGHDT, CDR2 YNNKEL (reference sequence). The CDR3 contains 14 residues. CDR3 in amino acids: CASSQRGQGDGYTF. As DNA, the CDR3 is TGTGCCAGCAGCCAACGGGGGCAGGGGGATGGCTACACCTTC.

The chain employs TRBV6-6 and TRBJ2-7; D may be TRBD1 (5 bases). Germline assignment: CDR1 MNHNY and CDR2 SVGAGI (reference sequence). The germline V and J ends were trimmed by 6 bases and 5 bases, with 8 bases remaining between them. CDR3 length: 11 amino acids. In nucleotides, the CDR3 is TGTGCCAGCAGCGAGGACAACGAGCAGTACTTC. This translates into CASSEDNEQYF.

CDR3 loop: CAWRGEEMTEAFF. The CDR3, as DNA: TGTGCCTGGAGGGGTGAGGAGATGACTGAAGCTTTCTTT. The chain is built from TRBV30 and TRBJ1-1; D unresolved. The CDR3 is made up of 13 amino acids. V lost 3 bases to trimming and J lost 5 bases, with 13 bases between them. The germline CDR1 and CDR2 sequences are GTSNPN and SVGIG (reference sequence). The whole variable domain, remainder taken from reference TRBV30 and TRBJ1-1, is SQTIHQWPATLVQPVGSPLSLECTVEGTSNPNLYWYRQAAGRGLQLLFYSVGIGQISSEVPQNLSASRPQDRQFILSSKKLLLSDSGFYLCAWRGEEMTEAFFGQGTRLTVV.

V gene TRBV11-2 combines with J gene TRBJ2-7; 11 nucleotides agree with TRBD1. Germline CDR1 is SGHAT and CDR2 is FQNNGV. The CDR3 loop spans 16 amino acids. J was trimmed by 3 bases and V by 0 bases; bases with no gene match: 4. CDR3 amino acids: CASSLEGTGGHYEQYF. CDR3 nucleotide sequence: TGTGCCAGCAGCTTAGAGGGGACAGGGGGACACTACGAGCAGTACTTC.

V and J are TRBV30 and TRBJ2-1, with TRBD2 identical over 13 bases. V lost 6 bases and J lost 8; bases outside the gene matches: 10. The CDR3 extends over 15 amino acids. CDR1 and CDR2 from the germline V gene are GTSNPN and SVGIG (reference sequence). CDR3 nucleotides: TGTGCCTGTAACTCCGGGACTAGCGGGGTAGATGAGCAGTTCTTC. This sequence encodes CACNSGTSGVDEQFF. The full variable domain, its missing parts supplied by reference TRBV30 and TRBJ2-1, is SQTIHQWPATLVQPVGSPLSLECTVEGTSNPNLYWYRQAAGRGLQLLFYSVGIGQISSEVPQNLSASRPQDRQFILSSKKLLLSDSGFYLCACNSGTSGVDEQFFGPGTRLTVL.

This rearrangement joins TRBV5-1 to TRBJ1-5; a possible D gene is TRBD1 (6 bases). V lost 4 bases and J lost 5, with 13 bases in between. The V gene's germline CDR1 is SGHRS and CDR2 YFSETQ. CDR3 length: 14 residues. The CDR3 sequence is CASSLQGGDQPQHF. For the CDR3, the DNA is TGCGCCAGCAGCCTACAGGGAGGGGATCAGCCCCAGCATTTT. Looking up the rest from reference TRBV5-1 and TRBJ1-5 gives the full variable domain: KAGVTQTPRYLIKTRGQQVTLSCSPISGHRSVSWYQQTPGQGLQFLFEYFSETQRNKGNFPGRFSGRQFSNSRSEMNVSTLELGDSALYLCASSLQGGDQPQHFGDGTRLSIL.

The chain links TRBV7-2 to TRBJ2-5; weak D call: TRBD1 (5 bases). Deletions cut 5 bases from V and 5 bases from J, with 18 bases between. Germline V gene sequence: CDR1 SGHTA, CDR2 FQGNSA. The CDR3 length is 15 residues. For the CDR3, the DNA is TGTGCCAGCAGCACAAGGACCTCTCAGGGTGAGACCCAGTACTTC. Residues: CASSTRTSQGETQYF.

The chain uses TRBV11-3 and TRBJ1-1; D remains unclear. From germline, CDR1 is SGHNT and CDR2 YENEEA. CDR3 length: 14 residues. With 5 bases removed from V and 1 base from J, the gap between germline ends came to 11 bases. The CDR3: CASSIGSGNTEAFF. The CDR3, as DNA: TGTGCCAGCAGCATAGGATCAGGGAACACTGAAGCTTTCTTT.

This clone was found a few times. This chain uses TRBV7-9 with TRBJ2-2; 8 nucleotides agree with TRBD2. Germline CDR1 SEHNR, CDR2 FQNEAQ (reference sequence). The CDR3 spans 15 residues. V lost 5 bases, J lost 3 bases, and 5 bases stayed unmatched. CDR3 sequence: CASSLPGRDTGELFF. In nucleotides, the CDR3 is TGTGCCAGCAGCCTTCCCGGGAGGGACACCGGGGAGCTGTTTTTT.

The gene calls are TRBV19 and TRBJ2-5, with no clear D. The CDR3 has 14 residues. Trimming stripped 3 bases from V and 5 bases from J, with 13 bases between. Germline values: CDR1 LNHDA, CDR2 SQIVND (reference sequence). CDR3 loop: CASSIHPSGETQYF. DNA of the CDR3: TGTGCCAGTAGTATTCACCCTAGTGGGGAGACCCAGTACTTC. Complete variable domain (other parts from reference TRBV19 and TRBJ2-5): DGGITQSPKYLFRKEGQNVTLSCEQNLNHDAMYWYRQDPGQGLRLIYYSQIVNDFQKGDIAEGYSVSREKKESFPLTVTSAQKNPTAFYLCASSIHPSGETQYFGPGTRLLVL.

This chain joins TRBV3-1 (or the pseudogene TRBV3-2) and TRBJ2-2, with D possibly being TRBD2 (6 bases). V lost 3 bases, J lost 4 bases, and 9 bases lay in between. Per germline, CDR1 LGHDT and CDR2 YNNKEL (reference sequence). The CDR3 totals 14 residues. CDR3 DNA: TGTGCCAGCAGCCACCTCGGGGGCACCGGGGAGCTGTTTTTT. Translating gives CASSHLGGTGELFF.

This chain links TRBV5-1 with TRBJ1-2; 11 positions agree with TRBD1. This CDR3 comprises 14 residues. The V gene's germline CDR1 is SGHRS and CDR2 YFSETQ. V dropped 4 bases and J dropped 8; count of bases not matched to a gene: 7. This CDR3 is CASSVGQGAPGYTF. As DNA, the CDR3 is TGCGCCAGCAGCGTCGGACAGGGGGCGCCCGGCTACACCTTC.

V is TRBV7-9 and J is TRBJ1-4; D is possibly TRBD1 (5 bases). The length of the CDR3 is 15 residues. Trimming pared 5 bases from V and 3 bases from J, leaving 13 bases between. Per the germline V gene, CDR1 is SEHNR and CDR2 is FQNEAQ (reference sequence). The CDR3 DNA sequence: TGTGCCAGCAGCACAGCCAGGGTCTCTAATGAAAAACTGTTTTTT. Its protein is CASSTARVSNEKLFF.

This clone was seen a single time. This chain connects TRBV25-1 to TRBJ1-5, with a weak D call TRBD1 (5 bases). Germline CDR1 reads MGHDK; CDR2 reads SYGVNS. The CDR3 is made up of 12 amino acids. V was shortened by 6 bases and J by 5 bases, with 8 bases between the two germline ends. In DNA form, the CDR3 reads TGTGCCAGCAGCATACAGGATCAGCCCCAGCATTTT. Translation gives CASSIQDQPQHF.

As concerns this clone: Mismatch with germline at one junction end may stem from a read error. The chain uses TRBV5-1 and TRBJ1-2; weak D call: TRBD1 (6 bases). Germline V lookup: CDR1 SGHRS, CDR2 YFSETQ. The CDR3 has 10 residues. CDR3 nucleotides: TGCGCCAGCAGCTTAAACAGGGAAATCTTC. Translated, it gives CASSLNREIF.

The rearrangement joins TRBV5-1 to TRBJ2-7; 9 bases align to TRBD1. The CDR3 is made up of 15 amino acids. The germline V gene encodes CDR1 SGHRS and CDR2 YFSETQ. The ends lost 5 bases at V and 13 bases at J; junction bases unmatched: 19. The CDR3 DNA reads TGCGCCAGCAGTGGGACAGGGACCCCTCCTGGGTCTGGTTACTTC. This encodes CASSGTGTPPGSGYF.

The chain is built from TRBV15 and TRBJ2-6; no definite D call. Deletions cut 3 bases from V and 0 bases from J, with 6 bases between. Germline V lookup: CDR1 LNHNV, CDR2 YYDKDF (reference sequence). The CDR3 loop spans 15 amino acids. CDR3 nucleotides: TGTGCCACCAGCAGGATAGACTCTGGGGCCAACGTCCTGACTTTC. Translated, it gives CATSRIDSGANVLTF.